This section outlines one TCR beta chain sequence together with its context. Its antigen is not known. This specimen comes from a study of T cell repertoires in cytomegalovirus infection. Study at large: Public TCR beta signatures marked donors with CMV infection and the matching HLA.

Study-level points and caveats: Based on cumulative public TCR beta family frequency, carriers of CMV plus the relevant HLA were identified. CMV-specific TCR beta clonotypes restricted by HLA-C dominated the ex vivo response.

In TCRdb, the reads were re-called with MiXCR into one record per CDR3 protein. The sample includes 290,000 or so distinct CDR3 sequences, around 10% seen only once; the top ten take around 2.5%. Germline assignment: CDR1 SGDLS and CDR2 YYNGEE. The V and J ends lost 0 bases and 5 bases, in that order; junction bases with no gene match: 7. CDR3 length equals 16 residues. The chain links TRBV9 to TRBJ2-5, with 10 bases aligning to TRBD2. The sample was PBMCs. This receptor was taken from a human donor in good health (CMV status not recorded). Some clones in this sample may be carry-over from other donors' samples. CDR3 bases: TGTGCCAGCAGCGTAGCTAGCGGGGGACCGGGGGAGACCCAGTACTTC. Residues: CASSVASGGPGETQYF.